The following is a T cell receptor (beta chain) sequence with its context. No antigen is known for it. Each sample came from a Caucasian adult donor living in Nashville, Tennessee. The CDR3 contains 15 residues. V trimming: 6 bases; J trimming: 4 bases; junction bases outside the gene matches: 10. Germline CDR1 is MDHEN and CDR2 is SYDVKM. Sequencing used immunoSEQ multiplex PCR; TCRdb keeps in-frame clones, though not all of them. This sample has roughly 500,000 clones, with roughly 77% found just once. The entry originates in a study of shared clonotypes between healthy human individuals. Study-wide findings and caveats: An anticipated effect of sequencing depth on clonotype sharing among donors was recognized. The represented genetic and exposure-history diversity was limited by the small number of donors.

Sequencing was carried out using PBMCs. This sequence originates from a woman in her 40s in good health. Some clones in this sample may be carry-over from other donors' samples. The chain combines TRBV28 with TRBJ2-5; the match to TRBD2 covers 8 bases. CDR3 sequence: CASRSLAGGIETQYF. In DNA, the CDR3 is TGTGCCAGCAGGTCCTTGGCGGGAGGAATAGAGACCCAGTACTTC. Full variable domain (rest looked up from reference TRBV28 and TRBJ2-5): DVKVTQSSRYLVKRTGEKVFLECVQDMDHENMFWYRQDPGLGLRLIYFSYDVKMKEKGDIPEGYSVSREKKERFSLILESASTNQTSMYLCASRSLAGGIETQYFGPGTRLLVL.